Described below is a single TCR beta chain sequence and its context. V shed 1 base and J shed 4 bases, with 13 bases lying between them. In germline, CDR1 is MGHRA, CDR2 YSYEKL. This CDR3 comprises 15 residues. The data derive from a study of cytomegalovirus exposure and HLA in healthy donors. Whereas donors were nominally healthy upon sampling, unrecorded immune exposures were probable. The PCR had 60 Vbeta and 13 Jbeta primers. The table came from immunoSEQ multiplex PCR; TCRdb's copy has only in-frame clones and leaves some out. The sample lists 97,000 or so clones; more than 60% were seen once. This TCR was sampled from a middle-aged man in good health and CMV-seronegative. The chain has TRBV4-1 and TRBJ2-5; D call uncertain. Source material: PBMCs. The chain's CDR3 is CASSQALNAAETQYF. CDR3 DNA sequence: TGCGCCAGCAGCCAAGCCCTCAACGCGGCAGAGACCCAGTACTTC.